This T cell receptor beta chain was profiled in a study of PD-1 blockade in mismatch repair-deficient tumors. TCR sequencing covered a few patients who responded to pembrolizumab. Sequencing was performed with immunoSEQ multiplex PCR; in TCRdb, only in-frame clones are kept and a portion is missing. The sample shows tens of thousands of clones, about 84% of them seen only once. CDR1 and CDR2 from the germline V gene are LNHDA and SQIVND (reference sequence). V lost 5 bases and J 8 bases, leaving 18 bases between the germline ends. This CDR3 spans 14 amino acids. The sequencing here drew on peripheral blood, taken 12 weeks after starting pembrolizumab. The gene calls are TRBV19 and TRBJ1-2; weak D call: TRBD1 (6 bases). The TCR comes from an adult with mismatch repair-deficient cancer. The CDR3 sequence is CASSREGGRDGYTF. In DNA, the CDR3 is TGTGCCAGTAGTCGAGAGGGGGGGCGCGACGGCTACACCTTC. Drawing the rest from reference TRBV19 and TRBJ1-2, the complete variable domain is DGGITQSPKYLFRKEGQNVTLSCEQNLNHDAMYWYRQDPGQGLRLIYYSQIVNDFQKGDIAEGYSVSREKKESFPLTVTSAQKNPTAFYLCASSREGGRDGYTFGSGTRLTVV.